This T cell receptor (beta chain) was documented in a study of control samples from healthy donors and cancer patients. Sequencing was performed with immunoSEQ multiplex PCR; in TCRdb, only in-frame clones are kept and a portion is missing. The top ten hold roughly 2% of the sample, which has over 75,000 clones, approximately 82% seen once. This CDR3 comprises 15 residues. Germline V gene sequence: CDR1 MNHEY, CDR2 SVGAGI. V was shortened by 0 bases and J by 4 bases, with 10 bases between the two germline ends. This chain joins TRBV6-5 and TRBJ1-5; D perhaps matches TRBD1 (5 bases). The TCR comes from a man aged 60 to 75 in good health. Material: blood. The CDR3 spells CASSYSRGANQPQHF. Here the CDR3 DNA reads TGTGCCAGCAGTTACTCGAGGGGTGCAAATCAGCCCCAGCATTTT.